Presented here are 18 T cell receptor beta chains from one specimen sequenced in a study of spatial heterogeneity in lung cancer. TCRdb reanalysed the 5' RACE reads using MiXCR and keeps one entry per CDR3 protein. The top ten hold around 30% of the sample, which has tens of thousands of distinct CDR3 sequences, approximately 5.2% seen once. Time point given: sample taken at primary tumor resection. Sequencing covered unsorted whole RNA taken from tumor, nontumor lung or frozen PBMC. The material was PBMCs, obtained at surgery. Receptors originate from a female donor with early-stage non-small cell lung cancer.

The sample holds many counts of this clonotype. This rearrangement joins TRBV29-1 to TRBJ2-1; D not resolved. There are 13 residues in the CDR3. The germline V and J ends were trimmed by 0 bases and 5 bases, with 8 bases remaining between them. Germline V CDR1 and CDR2: SQVTM, ANQGSEA. Here the CDR3 reads CSVEDIWNNEQFF. CDR3 bases: TGCAGCGTTGAAGACATTTGGAACAATGAGCAGTTCTTC.

This clonotype was observed a few times. The CDR3 here is CSARATGLSLVEKLFF. The CDR3 DNA is TGCAGTGCTAGAGCTACAGGGCTATCTCTAGTGGAAAAACTGTTTTTT. J is TRBJ1-4 and V is TRBV20-1; D perhaps matches TRBD1 (6 bases). The CDR3 has 16 residues. Per germline, CDR1 DFQATT and CDR2 SNEGSKA (reference sequence). Trimming removed 1 base at V and 8 bases at J, with 20 bases between.

This clonotype has a count of ten or more. The chain carries TRBV20-1 and TRBJ1-2; 11 bases match TRBD1. The germline V gene has CDR1 DFQATT and CDR2 SNEGSKA (reference sequence). Losses at the gene ends were 4 bases for V and 3 bases for J; bases not matched to a gene: 4. The CDR3 is made up of 14 amino acids. The CDR3 loop reads CSATGTGGHYGYTF. The DNA of the CDR3 is TGCAGTGCTACCGGGACAGGGGGACACTATGGCTACACCTTC.

This clonotype was detected many times. This sequence joins TRBV7-2 and TRBJ2-7; D is undetermined. The V end was cut by 5 bases, the J end by 7 bases, with 12 bases between. Germline CDR1 is SGHTA and CDR2 is FQGNSA. This CDR3 is 12 amino acids long. CDR3 residues: CASSHPRREQYF. The DNA of the CDR3 is TGTGCCAGCAGCCACCCGCGGCGGGAGCAGTACTTC.

This clonotype has ten or more counts. The chain couples TRBV18 to TRBJ2-7; D may be TRBD2 (6 bases). With 0 bases removed from V and 5 bases from J, the gap between germline ends came to 11 bases. Per germline, CDR1 KGHSH and CDR2 LQKENI. This CDR3 has 14 residues. The CDR3 here is CASSPPARENEQYF. The CDR3, as DNA: TGTGCCAGCTCACCACCGGCTCGGGAGAACGAGCAGTACTTC.

The chain joins TRBV20-1 to TRBJ2-7; D is unclear. This CDR3 is built from 13 residues. V lost 0 bases and J lost 7, with 13 bases in between. The V gene's germline CDR1 is DFQATT and CDR2 SNEGSKA (reference sequence). CDR3 DNA: TGCAGTGCTAGAGATGAGGTAGAAACAGAGCAGTACTTC. Amino acid sequence: CSARDEVETEQYF.

This clonotype was recorded at least ten times. The chain uses TRBV27 and TRBJ1-5; D is undetermined. This CDR3 contains 13 residues. CDR1 and CDR2 (germline): MNHEY, SMNVEV (reference sequence). V shed 5 bases and J shed 4 bases, with 9 bases lying between them. In DNA form, the CDR3 reads TGTGCCAGCAGTGGACGGGTTAATCAGCCCCAGCATTTT. Its protein is CASSGRVNQPQHF.

This clonotype is medium-sized (0.01 to 0.1%) by share. The V gene is TRBV10-3, the J gene TRBJ2-3; 13 bases fit TRBD2. Germline CDR1 reads ENHRY; CDR2 reads SYGVKD. This CDR3 has 14 amino acids. Trimming removed 10 bases from V and 5 bases from J; junction bases left unmatched: 6. The CDR3 DNA follows: TGTGCCACCGGACTAGCGGGAGAGGAAGATACGCAGTATTTT. This translates into CATGLAGEEDTQYF.

The CDR3 DNA reads TGTGCCAGCAGCTTAACAGGGGGTATGACTGAGCAGTTCTTC. Translated, it gives CASSLTGGMTEQFF. J is TRBJ2-1 and V is TRBV7-3; TRBD1 might be the D (6 bases). The length of the CDR3 is 14 residues. Germline assignment: CDR1 SGHTA and CDR2 FQGTGA. With 0 bases removed from V and 9 bases from J, the gap between germline ends came to 12 bases.

There are many counts of this clonotype. The rearrangement uses TRBV7-8 and TRBJ2-1; 8 bases are shared with TRBD1. This CDR3 spans 15 amino acids. Germline V gene data show CDR1 as SGHVS and CDR2 as FQNEAQ. Trimming at V came to 3 bases and at J to 4 bases, leaving 5 bases not matched to a gene. Here the CDR3 reads CASSFGQGAYNEQFF. The CDR3 coding sequence is TGTGCCAGCAGCTTCGGACAGGGAGCTTACAATGAGCAGTTCTTC.

This clonotype was observed at least ten times. The chain combines TRBV11-2 with TRBJ1-4, with 7 bases matching TRBD1. V lost 4 bases to trimming and J lost 10 bases; unmatched junction nucleotides: 12. The CDR3 sequence is 15 residues long. Germline lookup yields CDR1 SGHAT and CDR2 FQNNGV. The CDR3 spells CASSSYRGGRAKLFF. In DNA form, the CDR3 reads TGTGCCAGCAGCTCCTACAGGGGAGGGAGGGCAAAACTGTTTTTT.

This clonotype was recorded at least ten times. The rearrangement links TRBV10-2 to TRBJ2-2; 16 bases agree with TRBD2. The junction had 6 bases not matched to a gene; V was cut back by 2 bases and J by 3 bases. Germline CDR1 is WSHSY and CDR2 is SAAADI. CDR3 length: 19 amino acids. The CDR3 DNA reads as TGCGCCAGCAGTGAGACGGGACTAGCGGGAGGGCGATACACCGGGGAGCTGTTTTTT. Amino acid sequence: CASSETGLAGGRYTGELFF.

The sample holds many counts of this clonotype. The rearrangement links TRBV7-2 to TRBJ2-3; D gene ambiguous. In germline, CDR1 is SGHTA, CDR2 FQGNSA. The CDR3 covers 15 residues. Trimming took off 5 bases at V and 0 bases at J, with 12 bases between the two ends. The CDR3 spells CASSPPGLSTDTQYF. The CDR3 DNA is TGTGCCAGCAGCCCACCCGGCCTAAGCACAGATACGCAGTATTTT.

This clonotype was counted at least ten times. J is TRBJ2-1 and V is TRBV11-2; TRBD2 aligns across 12 bases. V was pared by 5 bases and J by 7 bases, with 15 bases of the junction left unmatched. Germline assignment: CDR1 SGHAT and CDR2 FQNNGV. The CDR3 sequence is 18 residues long. The DNA of the CDR3 is TGTGCCAGCAGCAACTGGCCTCCGACTAGCGGGAGCGTGAATGAGCAGTTCTTC. It is translated as CASSNWPPTSGSVNEQFF.

In this sample, this clonotype turned up many times. The chain carries TRBV5-4 and TRBJ1-5, with TRBD1 as a possible D gene (6 bases). Germline values: CDR1 SGHNT, CDR2 YYREEE (reference sequence). V lost 0 bases to trimming and J lost 4 bases, with 11 bases between them. This CDR3 has 15 amino acids. CDR3: CASSLAGAENQPQHF. The CDR3 DNA follows: TGTGCCAGCAGCTTGGCGGGGGCGGAAAATCAGCCCCAGCATTTT.

This clonotype was counted only a few times. The chain employs TRBV10-2 and TRBJ2-7, with unresolved D. There are 13 residues in the CDR3. Germline CDR1 and CDR2: WSHSY and SAAADI. V gave up 1 base and J gave up 3 bases, with 7 bases separating them. As DNA, the CDR3 is TGCGCCAGCAGTGAGTTCGGCAACTACGAGCAGTACTTC. Residues: CASSEFGNYEQYF.

The CDR3 here is CASSVAPEPYNEQFF. CDR3 DNA sequence: TGTGCCAGCAGCGTAGCCCCAGAGCCCTACAATGAGCAGTTCTTC. The gene calls are TRBV9 and TRBJ2-1; no firm D call. Trimming removed 0 bases from V and 2 bases from J, with 9 bases in between. Looked up from germline, CDR1 is SGDLS and CDR2 is YYNGEE. CDR3 length: 15 amino acids.

This clonotype was counted at least ten times. This chain joins TRBV2 and TRBJ2-5; D unresolved. Germline loops: CDR1 SNHLY, CDR2 FYNNEI. V was shortened by 4 bases and J by 1 base, with 7 bases between the two germline ends. This CDR3 comprises 13 residues. CDR3 nucleotide sequence: TGTGCCAGCAGTGTGCGGCTCCAAGAGACCCAGTACTTC. Encoded protein: CASSVRLQETQYF. The full variable domain, completed using reference TRBV2 and TRBJ2-5, is EPEVTQTPSHQVTQMGQEVILRCVPISNHLYFYWYRQILGQKVEFLVSFYNNEISEKSEIFDDQFSVERPDGSNFTLKIRSTKLEDSAMYFCASSVRLQETQYFGPGTRLLVL.